The rows below give T cell receptor beta chains drawn from one sample of a study of blood T cell repertoires in COVID-19. Measured with immunoSEQ multiplex PCR; TCRdb has only the in-frame clones, and not every one. The table includes about 360,000 clones, around nine tenths detected once. The sequenced material came from peripheral blood. The origin of the receptors is a human donor in a cohort sampled during active COVID-19. The CDR3 runs from the conserved cysteine through the conserved F or W. A D gene is named only where the DNA matches it firmly. Not every row has a clone size; where given, it reads once, few, many or a size class.

clone size | J gene | D gene | CDR3 length | V gene | CDR3 DNA | CDR3 protein
. | TRBJ2-7 | . | 14 | TRBV11-2 | TGTGCCAGCAGCTTAGAAGCAGGGATCTACGAGCAGTACTTC | CASSLEAGIYEQYF
once | TRBJ2-5 | TRBD1 | 14 | TRBV19 | TGTGCCAGTAGTATCCGACAGGGGGAAGAGACCCAGTACTTC | CASSIRQGEETQYF
. | TRBJ1-1 | TRBD1 | 13 | TRBV12-3/TRBV12-4 | TGTGCCAGCACCCTTCAACAGGGGTCTGAAGCTTTCTTT | CASTLQQGSEAFF
. | TRBJ2-1 | . | 12 | TRBV28 | TGTGCCAGCAGCCTAAACTACAATGAGCAGTTCTTC | CASSLNYNEQFF
. | TRBJ1-4 | . | 13 | TRBV6-6 | TGTGCCAGCAGTTACTTGGCGGATGAAAAACTGTTTTTT | CASSYLADEKLFF
. | TRBJ2-1 | TRBD2 | 15 | TRBV5-4 | TGTGCCAGCAGCTTTCCGGGACTACAGATAGATGAGCAGTTCTTC | CASSFPGLQIDEQFF
. | TRBJ2-3 | . | 14 | TRBV19 | TGTGCCAGTAGTATAAATCCAGGCGAAGATACGCAGTATTTT | CASSINPGEDTQYF
. | TRBJ2-3 | . | 14 | TRBV5-1 | TGCGCCAGCAGCCTCCAGACAGGCACAGATACGCAGTATTTT | CASSLQTGTDTQYF
. | TRBJ1-3 | . | 14 | TRBV7-2 | TGTGCCAGCAGCCAGGACACATGGGGAAACACCATATATTTT | CASSQDTWGNTIYF
. | TRBJ1-1 | . | 13 | TRBV3-1/TRBV3-2 | TGTGCCAGCAGCCAGACCAGCGACACTGAAGCTTTCTTT | CASSQTSDTEAFF
. | TRBJ1-5 | . | 16 | TRBV4-2 | TGTGCCAGCAGCCAAGATCTTGGGGGGTACAATCAGCCCCAGCATTTT | CASSQDLGGYNQPQHF
once | TRBJ2-7 | . | 11 | TRBV10-1 | TGCGCCAGCAGTGAGGCGGGCGAGCAGTACTTC | CASSEAGEQYF
. | TRBJ2-7 | . | 14 | TRBV27 | TGTGCCAGCAGTCCCTTGGACACTTCCTACGAGCAGTACTTC | CASSPLDTSYEQYF
. | TRBJ2-4 | . | 15 | TRBV2 | TGTGCCAGCAGTGAAGCTTGGGGTCTGGGAGACATTCAGTACTTC | CASSEAWGLGDIQYF
. | TRBJ2-1 | . | 17 | TRBV6-6 | TGTGCCAGCAGTCGCAGACAGGCGGACGGGGAATACAATGAGCAGTTCTTC | CASSRRQADGEYNEQFF
. | TRBJ2-5 | TRBD2 | 16 | TRBV2 | TGTGCCAGCAGTCCAAATCTAGCGGGAGTAGGAGAGACCCAGTACTTC | CASSPNLAGVGETQYF
. | TRBJ2-5 | TRBD1 | 13 | TRBV12-3/TRBV12-4 | TGTGCCAGCAGCCTAACGGACAGGGCGACCCAGTACTTC | CASSLTDRATQYF
. | TRBJ2-3 | TRBD2 | 17 | TRBV27 | TGTGCCAGCAGTCGGACTCGGACTAGACGGAGCACAGATACGCAGTATTTT | CASSRTRTRRSTDTQYF
. | TRBJ2-7 | . | 14 | TRBV2 | TGTGCCAGCAGGGGTTTACGGGGTCCCTACGAGCAGTACTTC | CASRGLRGPYEQYF
. | TRBJ2-3 | TRBD2 | 16 | TRBV9 | TGTGCCAGCAGCGTGTCTAGCGGCCTTAACACAGATACGCAGTATTTT | CASSVSSGLNTDTQYF
. | TRBJ2-7 | TRBD2 | 14 | TRBV5-1 | TGCGCCAGCAGCTTTCTAGCGGGGGGATACGAGCAGTACTTC | CASSFLAGGYEQYF
. | TRBJ1-5 | . | 16 | TRBV5-6 | TGTGCCAGCAGCTTCGGGGGGCGGCGGGGCAATCAGCCCCAGCATTTT | CASSFGGRRGNQPQHF
. | TRBJ1-2 | TRBD1 | 13 | TRBV6-5 | TGTGCCAGCAGCCGGACAGGGCTATATGGCTACACCTTC | CASSRTGLYGYTF
. | TRBJ2-2 | . | 12 | TRBV7-3 | TGTGCCAGCAGCTACCAGGATGGGGAGCTGTTTTTT | CASSYQDGELFF
. | TRBJ2-5 | TRBD2 | 15 | TRBV5-1 | TGCGCCAGCAGCTTGCGGCGGGGAGGGTATGAGACCCAGTACTTC | CASSLRRGGYETQYF
. | TRBJ2-1 | TRBD2 | 13 | TRBV5-1 | TGCGCCAGCAGCCGCGGGGGGTTGAATGAGCAGTTCTTC | CASSRGGLNEQFF
few | TRBJ2-5 | TRBD1 | 15 | TRBV6-5 | TGTGCCAGCAGCACCGGGACAGGCTTCGCGGAGACCCAGTACTTC | CASSTGTGFAETQYF
. | TRBJ2-3 | TRBD2 | 20 | TRBV4-2 | TGTGCCAGCAGCCCTCCGGGACTAGCGGGAGGGACCGATAACCCGGATACGCAGTATTTT | CASSPPGLAGGTDNPDTQYF
. | TRBJ1-6 | . | 12 | TRBV7-9 | TGTGCCAGCAGCTCTGCGGGTTCACCCCTCCACTTT | CASSSAGSPLHF
. | TRBJ2-1 | TRBD2 | 15 | TRBV5-1 | TGCGCCAGCAGCTCTCAGACTAGCGGGGACAATGAGCAGTTCTTC | CASSSQTSGDNEQFF
once | TRBJ1-5 | TRBD1 | 15 | TRBV18 | TGTGCCAGCTCACCCTCCGGGACAGTCATAGAGGCCCAGCATTTT | CASSPSGTVIEAQHF
. | TRBJ1-1 | . | 11 | TRBV3-1/TRBV3-2 | TGTGCCAGCAAACAGGGCGTTGAAGCTTTCTTT | CASKQGVEAFF
. | TRBJ2-2 | . | 12 | TRBV5-5 | TGTGCCAGCCAACGGAGGGTCGGGGAGCTGTTTTTT | CASQRRVGELFF
. | TRBJ1-1 | . | 13 | TRBV10-3 | TGTGCCATCAGTGAGTCGACCGGGGCTGAAGCTTTCTTT | CAISESTGAEAFF
. | TRBJ1-2 | . | 12 | TRBV6-5 | TGTGCCAGCAGTTTGGGGGGATATGGCTACACCTTC | CASSLGGYGYTF
. | TRBJ2-3 | . | 15 | TRBV5-1 | TGCGCCAGCAGCTGGGGGGACTCCAGCACAGATACGCAGTATTTT | CASSWGDSSTDTQYF
. | TRBJ2-7 | TRBD2 | 13 | TRBV11-2 | TGTGCCAGCAGCTTAGCGCGGGGGGGAGAGCAGTACTTC | CASSLARGGEQYF
. | TRBJ1-4 | . | 16 | TRBV3-1/TRBV3-2 | TGTGCCAGCAGCCCCCTTGAGCAGGGTACAGGGGAAAAACTGTTTTTT | CASSPLEQGTGEKLFF
once | TRBJ1-6 | TRBD1 | 13 | TRBV19 | TGTGCCAGTAATTGGGACAGAAGGTCACCCCTCCACTTT | CASNWDRRSPLHF
. | TRBJ2-3 | TRBD1 | 15 | TRBV9 | TGTGCCAGCAGCCCTCGGTTGGCAGGGGGAGATACGCAGTATTTT | CASSPRLAGGDTQYF
. | TRBJ2-3 | . | 12 | TRBV19 | TGTGCCAGTAGTAGACCTAGCTCCGCGCAGTATTTT | CASSRPSSAQYF
. | TRBJ1-3 | . | 16 | TRBV3-1/TRBV3-2 | TGTGCCAGCAGCCGGGAGTCTTCCGGCTCTGGAAACACCATATATTTT | CASSRESSGSGNTIYF
. | TRBJ1-2 | TRBD1 | 14 | TRBV6-6 | TGTGCCAGCAGTTACTCGGAGGGGGCGCGGGGCTACACCTTC | CASSYSEGARGYTF
. | TRBJ2-7 | . | 15 | TRBV3-1/TRBV3-2 | TGTGCCAGCAGCCGCGACTCGCTGCGACCCTACGAGCAGTACTTC | CASSRDSLRPYEQYF
. | TRBJ2-1 | TRBD2 | 15 | TRBV2 | TGTGCCAGCAGTGATAGCGGGAGGTGGTACAATGAGCAGTTCTTC | CASSDSGRWYNEQFF
. | TRBJ2-3 | TRBD2 | 15 | TRBV9 | TGTGCCAGCAGCGTAGTAACTAGCGGGGGAGATACGCAGTATTTT | CASSVVTSGGDTQYF
. | TRBJ2-1 | . | 16 | TRBV19 | TGTGCCAGTAGTATCAGCCAGGGATTTACCTACAATGAGCAGTTCTTC | CASSISQGFTYNEQFF
few | TRBJ2-4 | . | 16 | TRBV7-9 | TGTGCCAGCAGCCCCATCTCGACATTAGCCAAAAACATTCAGTACTTC | CASSPISTLAKNIQYF
. | TRBJ1-6 | TRBD1 | 13 | TRBV6-5 | TGTGCCAGCAGGGACAGGGCATGGGGACCCCTCCACTTT | CASRDRAWGPLHF
once | TRBJ2-7 | . | 13 | TRBV15 | TGTGCCACCAGCAGGGACAGAAGCTACGAGCAGTACTTC | CATSRDRSYEQYF
. | TRBJ2-5 | TRBD1 | 13 | TRBV12-3/TRBV12-4 | TGTGCCAGCAGTTCACAGGGGAGAGAGACCCAGTACTTC | CASSSQGRETQYF
. | TRBJ2-1 | TRBD2 | 15 | TRBV18 | TGTGCCAGCTCACCAGAGACTAGCGGGAGGTATGAGCAGTTCTTC | CASSPETSGRYEQFF
. | TRBJ2-3 | . | 13 | TRBV6-5 | TGTGCCAGCAGTTACTCCAGTGGAGATACGCAGTATTTT | CASSYSSGDTQYF
. | TRBJ2-7 | TRBD1 | 17 | TRBV19 | TGTGCCAGTAGTACCGGGACAGGGCTCACACGGCGGTACGAGCAGTACTTC | CASSTGTGLTRRYEQYF
. | TRBJ1-2 | TRBD1 | 12 | TRBV6-5 | TGTGCCAGCTACGGGACAGCCACCGGCTACACCTTC | CASYGTATGYTF
. | TRBJ2-2 | . | 13 | TRBV27 | TGTGCCAGCAGTTTCCGACTGCTCGGGGAGCTGTTTTTT | CASSFRLLGELFF
. | TRBJ2-2 | . | 13 | TRBV12-3/TRBV12-4 | TGTGCCAGCAGTTTGGGACTGACCGGGGAGCTGTTTTTT | CASSLGLTGELFF
. | TRBJ2-1 | . | 14 | TRBV4-1 | TGCGCCAGCAGCCAGGCTGGGACACCCGGGGAGCAGTTCTTC | CASSQAGTPGEQFF